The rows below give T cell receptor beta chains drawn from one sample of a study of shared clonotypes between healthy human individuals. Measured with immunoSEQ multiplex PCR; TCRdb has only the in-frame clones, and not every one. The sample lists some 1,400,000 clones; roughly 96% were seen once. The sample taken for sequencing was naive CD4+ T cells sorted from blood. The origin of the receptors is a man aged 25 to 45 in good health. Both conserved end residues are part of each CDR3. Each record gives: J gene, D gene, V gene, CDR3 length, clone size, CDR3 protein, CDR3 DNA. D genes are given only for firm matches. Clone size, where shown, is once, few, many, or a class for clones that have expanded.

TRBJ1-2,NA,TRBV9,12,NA,CASSGVSYGYTF,TGTGCCAGCAGCGGCGTTAGCTATGGCTACACCTTC
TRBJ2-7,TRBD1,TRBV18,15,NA,CASSPPDRAPHEQYF,TGTGCCAGCTCACCACCCGACAGGGCTCCACACGAGCAGTACTTC
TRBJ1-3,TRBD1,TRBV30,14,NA,CAWSRTGTGNTIYF,TGTGCCTGGAGCAGGACAGGGACTGGAAACACCATATATTTT
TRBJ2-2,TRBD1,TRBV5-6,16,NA,CASRDPGQGHTGELFF,TGTGCCAGCAGAGATCCCGGACAGGGGCACACCGGGGAGCTGTTTTTT
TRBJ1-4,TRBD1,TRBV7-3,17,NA,CASSSHSPTGRGEKLFF,TGTGCCAGCAGCTCCCACTCCCCGACAGGGAGGGGGGAAAAACTGTTTTTT
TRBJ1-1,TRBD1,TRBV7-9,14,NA,CASSKGQGVTEAFF,TGTGCCAGCAGCAAGGGACAGGGTGTTACTGAAGCTTTCTTT
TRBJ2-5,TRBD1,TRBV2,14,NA,CASSVHRGGETQYF,TGTGCCAGCAGTGTCCACAGGGGCGGGGAGACCCAGTACTTC
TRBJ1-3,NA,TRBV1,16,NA,CTSSHESRMSEDTIYF,TGCACCAGCAGCCATGAAAGCCGGATGTCCGAGGACACCATATATTTT
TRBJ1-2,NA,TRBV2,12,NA,CASSNTDYGYTF,TGTGCCAGCAGTAACACCGACTATGGCTACACCTTC
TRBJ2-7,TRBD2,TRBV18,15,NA,CASSPKTSGLGEQYF,TGTGCCAGCTCACCAAAGACTAGCGGGTTGGGCGAGCAGTACTTC
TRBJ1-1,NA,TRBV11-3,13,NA,CASSNRQNTEAFF,TGTGCCAGCAGCAACCGACAGAACACTGAAGCTTTCTTT
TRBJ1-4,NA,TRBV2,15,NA,CASSGKGSSNEKLFF,TGTGCCAGCAGTGGCAAAGGGTCGTCTAATGAAAAACTGTTTTTT
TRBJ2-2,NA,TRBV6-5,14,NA,CASSHGANTGELFF,TGTGCCAGCTCACATGGAGCGAACACCGGGGAGCTGTTTTTT
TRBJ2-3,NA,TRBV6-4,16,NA,CASSQLASGSTDTQYF,TGTGCCAGCAGTCAACTAGCCTCCGGGAGCACAGATACGCAGTATTTT
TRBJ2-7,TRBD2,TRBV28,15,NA,CASSLSLAGNYEQYF,TGTGCCAGCAGTTTAAGCCTAGCGGGGAACTACGAGCAGTACTTC
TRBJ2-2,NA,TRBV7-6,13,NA,CASSLAEGGELFF,TGTGCCAGCAGCTTAGCGGAGGGCGGGGAGCTGTTTTTT
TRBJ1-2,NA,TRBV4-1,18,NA,CASSQGGTGQAANYGYTF,TGCGCCAGCAGCCAAGGGGGAACAGGGCAGGCGGCTAACTATGGCTACACCTTC
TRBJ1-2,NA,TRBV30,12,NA,CAWSPRAVGYTF,TGTGCCTGGAGTCCCCGAGCTGTTGGCTACACCTTC
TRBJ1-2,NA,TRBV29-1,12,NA,CSVVSRGYGYTF,TGCAGCGTTGTCTCCAGGGGCTATGGCTACACCTTC
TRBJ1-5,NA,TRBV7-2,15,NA,CASSYGALSNQPQHF,TGTGCCAGCAGCTACGGGGCCCTTAGCAATCAGCCCCAGCATTTT
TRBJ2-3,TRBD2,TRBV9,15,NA,CASSVGLAGGDTQYF,TGTGCCAGCAGCGTAGGACTAGCGGGAGGAGATACGCAGTATTTT
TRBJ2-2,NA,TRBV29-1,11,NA,CSVSKTGELFF,TGCAGCGTTAGTAAAACCGGGGAGCTGTTTTTT
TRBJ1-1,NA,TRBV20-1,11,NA,CSARSGTEAFF,TGCAGTGCTAGGTCGGGTACTGAAGCTTTCTTT
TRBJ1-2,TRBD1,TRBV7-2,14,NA,CASSFDRGLHGYTF,TGTGCCAGCAGCTTTGACAGGGGGCTTCATGGCTACACCTTC
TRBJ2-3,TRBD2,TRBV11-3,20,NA,CASSHSIRPSGSGRRDTQYF,TGTGCCAGCAGCCATTCGATTCGGCCCTCGGGTAGCGGGAGGCGCGATACGCAGTATTTT
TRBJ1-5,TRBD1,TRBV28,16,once,CASSLRGQGSEQPQHF,TGTGCCAGCAGTTTAAGGGGACAGGGGTCGGAACAGCCCCAGCATTTT
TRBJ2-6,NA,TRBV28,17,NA,CASSGGGGAYGANVLTF,TGTGCCAGCAGTGGGGGAGGAGGGGCCTATGGGGCCAACGTCCTGACTTTC
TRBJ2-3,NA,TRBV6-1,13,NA,CASTLLDTDTQYF,TGTGCCAGCACCCTTTTGGACACAGATACGCAGTATTTT
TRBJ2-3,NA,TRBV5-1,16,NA,CASSWSRRGGTDTQYF,TGCGCCAGCAGCTGGAGTCGGCGGGGAGGCACAGATACGCAGTATTTT
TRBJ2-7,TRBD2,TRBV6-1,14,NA,CASSREGFPLEQYF,TGTGCCAGCAGTAGGGAGGGGTTCCCCCTCGAGCAGTACTTC
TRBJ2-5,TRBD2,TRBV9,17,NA,CASSPGKAGGYQETQYF,TGTGCCAGCAGCCCCGGTAAAGCGGGGGGGTACCAAGAGACCCAGTACTTC
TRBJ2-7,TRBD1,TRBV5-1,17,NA,CASSLWAVGDRGHEQYF,TGCGCCAGCAGCTTGTGGGCGGTTGGGGACAGGGGCCACGAGCAGTACTTC
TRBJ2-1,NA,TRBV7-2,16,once,CASSLSYSMSYNEQFF,TGTGCCAGCAGCTTAAGTTACAGTATGAGCTACAATGAGCAGTTCTTC